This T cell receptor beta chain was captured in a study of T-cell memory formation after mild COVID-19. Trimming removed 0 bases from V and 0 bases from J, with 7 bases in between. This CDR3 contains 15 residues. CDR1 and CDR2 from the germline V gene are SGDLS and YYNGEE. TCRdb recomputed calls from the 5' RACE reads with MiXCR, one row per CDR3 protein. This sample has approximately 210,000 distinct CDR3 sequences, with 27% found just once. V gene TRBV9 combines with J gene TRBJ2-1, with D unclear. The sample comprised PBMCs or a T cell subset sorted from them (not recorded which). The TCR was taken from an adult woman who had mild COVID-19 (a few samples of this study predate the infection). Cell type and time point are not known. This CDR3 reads CASSVVESSYNEQFF. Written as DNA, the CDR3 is TGTGCCAGCAGCGTAGTGGAGAGCTCCTACAATGAGCAGTTCTTC.